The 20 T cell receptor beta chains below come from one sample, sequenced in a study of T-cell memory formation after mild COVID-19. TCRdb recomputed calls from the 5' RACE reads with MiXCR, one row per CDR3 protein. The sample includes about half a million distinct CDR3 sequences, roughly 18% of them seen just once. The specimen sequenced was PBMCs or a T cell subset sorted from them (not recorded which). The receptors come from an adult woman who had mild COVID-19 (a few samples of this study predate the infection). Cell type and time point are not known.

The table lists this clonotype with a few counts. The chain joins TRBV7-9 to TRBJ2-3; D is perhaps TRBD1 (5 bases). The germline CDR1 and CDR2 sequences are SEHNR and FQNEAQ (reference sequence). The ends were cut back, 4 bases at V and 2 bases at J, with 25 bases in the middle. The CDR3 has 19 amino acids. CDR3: CASSSSQGLRTLYTDTQYF. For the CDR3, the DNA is TGTGCCAGCAGCTCCAGCCAGGGCCTTAGGACGCTGTACACAGATACGCAGTATTTT.

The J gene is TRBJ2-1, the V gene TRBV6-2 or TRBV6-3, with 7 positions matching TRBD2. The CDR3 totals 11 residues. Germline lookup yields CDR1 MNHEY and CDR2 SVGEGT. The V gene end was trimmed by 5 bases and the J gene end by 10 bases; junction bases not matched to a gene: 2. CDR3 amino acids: CASSRDYEQFF. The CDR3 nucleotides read TGTGCCAGCAGTCGGGACTACGAGCAGTTCTTC.

CDR3 coding DNA: TGTGCCAGCAGCCCAGGTGGGGCAGCGTACGAGCAGTACTTC. This gives the protein CASSPGGAAYEQYF. The gene calls are TRBV5-6 and TRBJ2-7, with D tentatively TRBD1 (5 bases). V lost 4 bases to trimming and J lost 4 bases, with 15 bases between them. The V gene's germline CDR1 is SGHDT and CDR2 YYEEEE. CDR3 length: 14 residues.

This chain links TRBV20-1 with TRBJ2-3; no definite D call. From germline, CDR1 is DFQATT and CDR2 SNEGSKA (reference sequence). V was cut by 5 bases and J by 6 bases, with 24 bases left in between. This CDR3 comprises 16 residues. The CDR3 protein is CSAPPIQTNPGDTQYF. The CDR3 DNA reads TGCAGTGCTCCCCCGATTCAGACCAACCCGGGTGATACGCAGTATTTT.

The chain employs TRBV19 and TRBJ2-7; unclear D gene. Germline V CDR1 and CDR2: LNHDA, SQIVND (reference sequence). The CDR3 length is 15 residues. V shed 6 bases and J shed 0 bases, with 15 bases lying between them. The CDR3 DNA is TGTGCCAGTAGACCTTCAGCTGCAAGCTCCTACGAGCAGTACTTC. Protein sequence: CASRPSAASSYEQYF.

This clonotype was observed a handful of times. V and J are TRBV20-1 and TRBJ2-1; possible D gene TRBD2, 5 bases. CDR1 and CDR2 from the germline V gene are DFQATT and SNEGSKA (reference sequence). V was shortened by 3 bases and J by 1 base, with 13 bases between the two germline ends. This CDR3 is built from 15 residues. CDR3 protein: CSASISGVSYNEQFF. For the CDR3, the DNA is TGCAGTGCTAGTATCTCCGGGGTTTCCTACAATGAGCAGTTCTTC.

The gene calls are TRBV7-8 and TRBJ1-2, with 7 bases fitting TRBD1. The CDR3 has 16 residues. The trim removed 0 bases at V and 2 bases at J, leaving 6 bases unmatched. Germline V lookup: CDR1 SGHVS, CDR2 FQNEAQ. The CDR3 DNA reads TGTGCCAGCAGCTTAGCAGGGGGCGCGGAGAACTATGGCTACACCTTC. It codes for CASSLAGGAENYGYTF.

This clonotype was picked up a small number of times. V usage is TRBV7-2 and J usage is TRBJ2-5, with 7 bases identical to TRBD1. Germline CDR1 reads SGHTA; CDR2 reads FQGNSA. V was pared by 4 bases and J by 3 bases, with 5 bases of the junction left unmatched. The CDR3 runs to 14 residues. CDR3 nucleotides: TGTGCCAGCAGCTCCGACAGGGTTAAAGAGACCCAGTACTTC. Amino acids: CASSSDRVKETQYF.

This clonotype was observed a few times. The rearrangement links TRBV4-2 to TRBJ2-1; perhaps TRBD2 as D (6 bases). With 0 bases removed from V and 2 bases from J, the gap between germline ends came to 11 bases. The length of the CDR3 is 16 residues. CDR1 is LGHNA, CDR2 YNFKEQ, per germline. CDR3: CASSQDLWTTYNEQFF. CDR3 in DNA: TGTGCCAGCAGCCAAGATCTCTGGACTACCTACAATGAGCAGTTCTTC.

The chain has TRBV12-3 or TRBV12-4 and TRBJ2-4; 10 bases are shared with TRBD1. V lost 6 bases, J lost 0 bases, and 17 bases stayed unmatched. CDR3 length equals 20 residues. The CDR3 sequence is CASRAGTGANPNRAKNIQYF. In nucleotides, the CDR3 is TGTGCCAGCAGGGCCGGGACAGGGGCAAACCCGAACCGAGCCAAAAACATTCAGTACTTC.

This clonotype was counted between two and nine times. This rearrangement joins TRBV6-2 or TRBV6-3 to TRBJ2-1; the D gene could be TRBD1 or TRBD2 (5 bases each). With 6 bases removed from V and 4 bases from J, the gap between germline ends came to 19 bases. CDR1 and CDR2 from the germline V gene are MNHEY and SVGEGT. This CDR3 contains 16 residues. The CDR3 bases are TGTGCCAGCAGAAACGGGCCCTCGAGGGGTTACAATGAGCAGTTCTTC. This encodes CASRNGPSRGYNEQFF.

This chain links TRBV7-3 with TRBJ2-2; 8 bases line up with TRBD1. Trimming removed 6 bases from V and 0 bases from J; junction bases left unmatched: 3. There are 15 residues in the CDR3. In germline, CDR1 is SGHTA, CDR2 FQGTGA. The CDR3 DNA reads TGTGCCAGCAGGACAGGGGCCCCGAACACCGGGGAGCTGTTTTTT. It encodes CASRTGAPNTGELFF. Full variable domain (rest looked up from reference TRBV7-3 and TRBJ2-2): GAGVSQTPSNKVTEKGKYVELRCDPISGHTALYWYRQSLGQGPEFLIYFQGTGAADDSGLPNDRFFAVRPEGSVSTLKIQRTERGDSAVYLCASRTGAPNTGELFFGEGSRLTVL.

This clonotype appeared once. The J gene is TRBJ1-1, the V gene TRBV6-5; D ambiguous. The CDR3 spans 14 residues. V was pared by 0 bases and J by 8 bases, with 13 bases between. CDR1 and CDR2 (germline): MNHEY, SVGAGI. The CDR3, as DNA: TGTGCCAGCAGTTACTCGGCCTTCCCTCGAGAAGCTTTCTTT. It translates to CASSYSAFPREAFF.

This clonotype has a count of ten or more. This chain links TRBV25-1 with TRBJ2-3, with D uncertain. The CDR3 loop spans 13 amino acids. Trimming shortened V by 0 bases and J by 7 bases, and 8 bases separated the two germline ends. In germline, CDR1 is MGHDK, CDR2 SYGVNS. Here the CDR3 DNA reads TGTGCCAGCAGTGAATATGTGGGGAATACGCAGTATTTT. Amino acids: CASSEYVGNTQYF.

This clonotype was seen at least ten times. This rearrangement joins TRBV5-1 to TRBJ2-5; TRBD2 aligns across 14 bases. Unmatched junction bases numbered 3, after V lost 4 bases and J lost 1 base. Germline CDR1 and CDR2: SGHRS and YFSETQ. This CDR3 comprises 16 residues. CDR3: CASSRGLAGAQETQYF. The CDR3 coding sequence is TGCGCCAGCAGCCGGGGACTAGCGGGGGCCCAAGAGACCCAGTACTTC.

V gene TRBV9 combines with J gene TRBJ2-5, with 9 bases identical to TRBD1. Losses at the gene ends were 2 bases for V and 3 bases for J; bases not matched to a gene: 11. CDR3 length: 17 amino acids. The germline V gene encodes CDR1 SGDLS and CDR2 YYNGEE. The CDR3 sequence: CASSVGAQDRGKETQYF. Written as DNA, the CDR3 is TGTGCCAGCAGCGTTGGGGCCCAGGACAGGGGAAAAGAGACCCAGTACTTC. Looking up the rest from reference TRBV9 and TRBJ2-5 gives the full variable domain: DSGVTQTPKHLITATGQRVTLRCSPRSGDLSVYWYQQSLDQGLQFLIQYYNGEERAKGNILERFSAQQFPDLHSELNLSSLELGDSALYFCASSVGAQDRGKETQYFGPGTRLLVL.

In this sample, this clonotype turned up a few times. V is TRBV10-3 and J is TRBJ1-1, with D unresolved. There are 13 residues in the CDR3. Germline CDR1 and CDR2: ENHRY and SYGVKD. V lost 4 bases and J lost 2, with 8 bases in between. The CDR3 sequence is CAISGGGNTEAFF. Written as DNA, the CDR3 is TGTGCCATCAGTGGGGGTGGAAACACTGAAGCTTTCTTT.

CDR3 amino acids: CASSPDLYGYTF. As DNA, the CDR3 is TGTGCCAGCAGTCCCGATTTATATGGCTACACCTTC. The chain employs TRBV27 and TRBJ1-2; D is uncertain. The V and J ends lost 5 bases and 5 bases respectively, with 9 bases between them. CDR1 is MNHEY, CDR2 SMNVEV, per germline (reference sequence). This CDR3 is 12 amino acids long.

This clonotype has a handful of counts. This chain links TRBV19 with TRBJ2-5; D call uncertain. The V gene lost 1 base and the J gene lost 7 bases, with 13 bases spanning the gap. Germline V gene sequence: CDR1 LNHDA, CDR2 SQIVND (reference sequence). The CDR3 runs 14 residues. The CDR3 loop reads CASSIGTGARTQYF. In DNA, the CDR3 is TGTGCCAGTAGTATAGGAACTGGCGCGCGGACCCAGTACTTC.

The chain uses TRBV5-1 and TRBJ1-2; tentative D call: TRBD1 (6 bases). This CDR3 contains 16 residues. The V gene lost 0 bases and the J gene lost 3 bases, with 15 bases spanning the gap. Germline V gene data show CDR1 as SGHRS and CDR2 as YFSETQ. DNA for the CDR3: TGCGCCAGCAGCTTGGTAGGCAGGGGATTTGACTATGGCTACACCTTC. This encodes CASSLVGRGFDYGYTF.